Sequencing of this T cell receptor beta chain was carried out in a study of T cell changes during pregnancy in multiple sclerosis. The table came from immunoSEQ multiplex PCR; TCRdb's copy has only in-frame clones and leaves some out. The sample includes about 50,000 clones, about 89% of them seen just once. J lost 4 bases, V lost 0 bases, and 11 bases had no gene match. The CDR3 loop spans 18 amino acids. CDR1 and CDR2 from the germline V gene are SEHNR and FQNEAQ (reference sequence). The source of this sequence is a female donor with multiple sclerosis, enrolled in a pregnancy study. The starting material was CD8+ T cells from peripheral blood mononuclear cells, obtained after pregnancy. The chain is built from TRBV7-9 and TRBJ2-7, with 11 bases matching TRBD2. The CDR3 sequence is CASSLALAGGPTRYEQYF. CDR3 DNA: TGTGCCAGCAGCTTAGCCCTAGCGGGGGGTCCAACCCGTTACGAGCAGTACTTC. The whole variable domain, remainder taken from reference TRBV7-9 and TRBJ2-7, is DTGVSQNPRHKITKRGQNVTFRCDPISEHNRLYWYRQTLGQGPEFLTYFQNEAQLEKSRLLSDRFSAERPKGSFSTLEIQRTEQGDSAMYLCASSLALAGGPTRYEQYFGPGTRLTVT.